The 8 T cell receptor beta chains below were found in one sample sequenced in a study of immune cell composition in non-small cell lung cancer. Libraries were prepared by immunoSEQ multiplex PCR; TCRdb keeps only in-frame clonotypes and omits some of them. The data contain about 16,000 clones, over 70% of them seen just once; the ten biggest clones take up around 9.7%. Normal lung was sampled as far from the tumour as possible, at least 3 cm. The same specimen was also included in a second study, on CD4 T cells in lung cancer.

The sample taken for sequencing was non-adjacent lung tissue. All receptors derive from a human donor with non-small cell lung cancer.

The chain recombines TRBV5-4 with TRBJ2-5; D perhaps matches TRBD2 (7 bases). V dropped 3 bases and J dropped 4 bases, with 25 bases sitting between them. Looked up from germline, CDR1 is SGHNT and CDR2 is YYREEE (reference sequence). The CDR3 covers 18 residues. The CDR3 DNA reads TGTGCCAGCAGCTCCCCGTGGGGGGGGGCCGCCGGTATAGAGACCCAGTACTTC. This gives the protein CASSSPWGGAAGIETQYF.

This clone was recorded only once. This chain connects TRBV5-1 to TRBJ2-3, with 12 nucleotides matching TRBD2. The CDR3 extends over 15 amino acids. V lost 1 base and J lost 7; bases outside the gene matches: 4. Germline CDR1 SGHRS, CDR2 YFSETQ. The CDR3 DNA follows: TGCGCCAGCAGCTTGACTAGCGGGAGGAGGAATACGCAGTATTTT. Protein: CASSLTSGRRNTQYF. Full variable domain (missing parts from reference TRBV5-1 and TRBJ2-3): KAGVTQTPRYLIKTRGQQVTLSCSPISGHRSVSWYQQTPGQGLQFLFEYFSETQRNKGNFPGRFSGRQFSNSRSEMNVSTLELGDSALYLCASSLTSGRRNTQYFGPGTRLTVL.

The table lists this clone with a few counts. J is TRBJ1-1 and V is TRBV5-1, with a possible D match to TRBD1 (5 bases). Trimming shortened V by 3 bases and J by 1 base, and 13 bases separated the two germline ends. In germline, CDR1 is SGHRS, CDR2 YFSETQ. The CDR3 is 15 amino acids. CDR3 nucleotides: TGCGCCAGCAGCTCCGTAGACAGCCGGAACACTGAAGCTTTCTTT. This gives the protein CASSSVDSRNTEAFF.

This chain joins TRBV19 and TRBJ1-2, with a possible D match to TRBD1 (6 bases). The length of the CDR3 is 14 residues. V shed 3 bases and J shed 7 bases, with 15 bases lying between them. Germline V gene data show CDR1 as LNHDA and CDR2 as SQIVND (reference sequence). CDR3 region: CASSIPGQWGGYTF. The CDR3 region has the DNA TGTGCCAGTAGTATCCCCGGACAGTGGGGTGGCTACACCTTC.

This clone occurred a few times. V gene TRBV28 combines with J gene TRBJ2-3; D not certain. V lost 2 bases and J lost 3, with 9 bases in between. Germline values: CDR1 MDHEN, CDR2 SYDVKM. The CDR3 is 14 amino acids. This CDR3 reads CASSLGASTDTQYF. CDR3 nucleotides: TGTGCCAGCAGTTTAGGAGCGTCGACAGATACGCAGTATTTT.

The chain couples TRBV7-8 to TRBJ2-5, with 9 bases fitting TRBD2. V shed 5 bases and J 2 bases; nucleotides not matched to a gene: 3. CDR1 SGHVS and CDR2 FQNEAQ come from the germline V gene. CDR3 length equals 14 residues. CDR3 region: CASSGRGGQETQYF. CDR3 sequence (DNA): TGTGCCAGCAGCGGGCGGGGGGGACAAGAGACCCAGTACTTC.

The gene calls are TRBV7-9 and TRBJ2-3; D tentatively fits TRBD1 or TRBD2 (9 bases each). Between the trimmed V and J ends, which lost 5 bases and 4 bases, there was a span of 19 bases. The CDR3 runs to 16 residues. In germline, CDR1 is SEHNR, CDR2 FQNEAQ (reference sequence). The CDR3 region is CASSRGRGQGSDTQYF. CDR3 bases: TGTGCCAGCAGCCGCGGGAGGGGACAGGGCTCAGATACGCAGTATTTT.

The chain links TRBV6-5 to TRBJ1-5, with 9 bases aligning to TRBD1. CDR1 MNHEY and CDR2 SVGAGI come from the germline V gene. The CDR3 has 14 amino acids. The V segment lost 7 bases and the J segment 3 bases; nucleotides outside the gene matches: 4. CDR3 region: CASTGTGHNQPQHF. CDR3 coding DNA: TGTGCCAGCACCGGGACAGGGCACAATCAGCCCCAGCATTTT.